What follows describes a single T cell receptor (beta chain). What it binds is unknown. Measured with immunoSEQ multiplex PCR; TCRdb has only the in-frame clones, and not every one. The sample lists roughly 140,000 clones, 85% to 90% occurring once. The germline V and J ends were trimmed by 3 bases and 2 bases, with 13 bases remaining between them. Germline CDR1 and CDR2: SGHTA and FQGNSA. The CDR3 is made up of 16 amino acids. The entry originates in a study of cytomegalovirus exposure and HLA in healthy donors. Findings of the study overall: CMV antigen specificity was confirmed in vitro for three CMV-associated chains.

The donors were in the approximately 130-subject validation cohort; that cohort was separate from the roughly 700-subject first cohort. Sequenced sample: PBMCs. The receptor's source is a man aged 18 to 29 in good health and CMV-seropositive. V usage is TRBV7-2 and J usage is TRBJ1-4, with a tentative D call TRBD1 (6 bases). CDR3 in DNA: TGTGCCAGCAGCTTGGTCAGGGGAACGACTAATGAAAAACTGTTTTTT. Translation: CASSLVRGTTNEKLFF.